Listed here are 27 T cell receptor beta chains from one sample, sequenced in a study of T cell changes during pregnancy in multiple sclerosis. The repertoire was sequenced with immunoSEQ multiplex PCR; TCRdb's copy has only in-frame clones and lacks some. In the table there are around 60,000 clones, roughly 89% of which are singletons. This specimen was CD4+ T cells from peripheral blood mononuclear cells, taken after pregnancy. The receptors come from a female donor in good health, enrolled as a control in a pregnancy study.

V usage is TRBV7-2 and J usage is TRBJ2-1, with 10 nucleotides matching TRBD1. The V gene end was trimmed by 1 base and the J gene end by 8 bases; junction bases not matched to a gene: 5. This CDR3 has 15 residues. Germline CDR1 and CDR2: SGHTA and FQGNSA. The CDR3 region has the DNA TGTGCCAGCAGCTTAGGAGGGACAGGGGTCTATGAGCAGTTCTTC. Translation: CASSLGGTGVYEQFF.

This chain connects TRBV4-2 to TRBJ1-2; D is perhaps TRBD1 (6 bases). Germline V lookup: CDR1 LGHNA, CDR2 YNFKEQ. This CDR3 comprises 18 residues. The ends were cut back, 0 bases at V and 4 bases at J, with 21 bases in the middle. CDR3 DNA sequence: TGTGCCAGCAGCCAAGAAACCCTAAGGGGGGGGAACCCCTATGGCTACACCTTC. Amino acids: CASSQETLRGGNPYGYTF.

V and J are TRBV6-5 and TRBJ2-1; 7 bases align to TRBD1. Germline V lookup: CDR1 MNHEY, CDR2 SVGAGI. The CDR3 length is 15 residues. The trim removed 5 bases at V and 3 bases at J, leaving 7 bases unmatched. Here the CDR3 reads CASSVDRELYNEQFF. The CDR3 region has the DNA TGTGCCAGCAGTGTTGACAGGGAGCTCTACAATGAGCAGTTCTTC.

The chain has TRBV7-9 and TRBJ1-1; no clear D. The V gene lost 1 base and the J gene lost 1 base, with 7 bases spanning the gap. Per the germline V gene, CDR1 is SEHNR and CDR2 is FQNEAQ (reference sequence). The CDR3 runs to 14 residues. Written as DNA, the CDR3 is TGTGCCAGCAGCTTAGACAGCAGGAACACTGAAGCTTTCTTT. Encoded protein: CASSLDSRNTEAFF. The full variable domain, its missing parts supplied by reference TRBV7-9 and TRBJ1-1, is DTGVSQNPRHKITKRGQNVTFRCDPISEHNRLYWYRQTLGQGPEFLTYFQNEAQLEKSRLLSDRFSAERPKGSFSTLEIQRTEQGDSAMYLCASSLDSRNTEAFFGQGTRLTVV.

This clone was counted once. This chain joins TRBV6-5 and TRBJ1-4, with a possible D match to TRBD1 (5 bases). Trimming cost V 7 bases and J 0 bases, with 9 bases left between them. Germline V gene lookup returns CDR1 MNHEY and CDR2 SVGAGI. The CDR3 consists of 14 residues. CDR3 nucleotide sequence: TGTGCCAGCAAAGTGACAGCAACTAATGAAAAACTGTTTTTT. The encoded protein is CASKVTATNEKLFF.

This chain uses TRBV5-1 with TRBJ2-1; D is unresolved. Looked up from germline, CDR1 is SGHRS and CDR2 is YFSETQ. V gave up 2 bases and J gave up 10 bases, with 7 bases separating them. The CDR3 is 11 amino acids. The chain's CDR3 is CASSLSREQFF. The DNA of the CDR3 is TGCGCCAGCAGCTTATCCCGGGAGCAGTTCTTC.

The rearrangement links TRBV4-3 to TRBJ1-4; 7 bases are a match to TRBD1. From germline, CDR1 is LGHNA and CDR2 YSLEER. The CDR3 spans 16 residues. The J segment lost 3 bases and the V segment lost 5 bases, leaving 9 bases of the junction unmatched. The CDR3 coding sequence is TGCGCCAGCAGCAGAAGACAGGGACCGGCTAATGAAAAACTGTTTTTT. It encodes CASSRRQGPANEKLFF.

The chain couples TRBV30 to TRBJ2-7, with 12 positions matching TRBD2. This CDR3 comprises 16 residues. Germline-derived CDR1 and CDR2 are GTSNPN and SVGIG (reference sequence). The ends lost 4 bases at V and 2 bases at J; junction bases unmatched: 9. For the CDR3, the DNA is TGTGCCTGGACAGGGGGAACTAGCGGGAGGACCTACGAGCAGTACTTC. Protein sequence: CAWTGGTSGRTYEQYF.

Here the CDR3 reads CASSQEDRGPYGYTF. CDR3 coding DNA: TGCGCCAGCAGCCAGGAAGACAGGGGGCCCTATGGCTACACCTTC. The chain has TRBV4-3 and TRBJ1-2, with 10 bases lining up with TRBD1. V shed 3 bases and J 4 bases; nucleotides not matched to a gene: 5. Germline V gene data show CDR1 as LGHNA and CDR2 as YSLEER. The length of the CDR3 is 15 residues.

Comments on this clone: A junction boundary mismatches the germline segment, possibly from a read error. The chain carries TRBV12-5 and TRBJ2-3, with TRBD2 matching 9 bases. Germline V gene sequence: CDR1 LGHNT, CDR2 FRNRAP. This CDR3 comprises 17 residues. CDR3: CVSGYSPAGGRTDTQYF. The DNA of the CDR3 is TGTGTTAGTGGGTATTCCCCGGCGGGGGGGCGAACAGATACGCAGTATTTT.

The chain employs TRBV19 and TRBJ1-2; no firm D call. The CDR3 has 14 residues. V was shortened by 3 bases and J by 1 base, with 9 bases between the two germline ends. Germline lookup yields CDR1 LNHDA and CDR2 SQIVND (reference sequence). The CDR3 nucleotides read TGTGCCAGTAGTATCCCGGGAGATAACTATGGCTACACCTTC. Protein: CASSIPGDNYGYTF.

The rearrangement uses TRBV9 and TRBJ2-1; TRBD2 matches 7 bases. The V gene end was trimmed by 4 bases and the J gene end by 7 bases; junction bases not matched to a gene: 14. CDR3 length: 16 residues. Germline CDR1 reads SGDLS; CDR2 reads YYNGEE. CDR3 sequence reads: CASSPTLRTSTNEQFF. The CDR3 coding sequence is TGTGCCAGCAGCCCCACTTTGAGGACTAGTACTAATGAGCAGTTCTTC.

The V call is TRBV7-2, the J call TRBJ1-2; D is unresolved. V was cut by 3 bases and J by 3 bases, with 20 bases left in between. Germline CDR1 is SGHTA and CDR2 is FQGNSA. CDR3 length equals 17 residues. CDR3 loop: CASSFRERLPSDYGYTF. DNA of the CDR3: TGTGCCAGCAGCTTTCGGGAGCGACTTCCAAGCGACTATGGCTACACCTTC.

This chain links TRBV2 with TRBJ1-2; no definite D call. The germline V gene has CDR1 SNHLY and CDR2 FYNNEI. The germline V and J ends were trimmed by 3 bases and 3 bases, with 14 bases remaining between them. This CDR3 has 15 residues. The chain's CDR3 is CASSDAGGFDYGYTF. The CDR3, as DNA: TGTGCCAGCAGTGATGCAGGAGGTTTTGACTATGGCTACACCTTC.

The chain recombines TRBV29-1 with TRBJ2-1, with D possibly matching TRBD2 (7 bases). Germline V lookup: CDR1 SQVTM, CDR2 ANQGSEA. The germline V and J ends were trimmed by 7 bases and 2 bases, with 15 bases remaining between them. The CDR3 contains 14 residues. The CDR3 nucleotides read TGCAGCGCCCGAAGGGGGGGGACCTACAATGAGCAGTTCTTC. This translates into CSARRGGTYNEQFF.

This chain joins TRBV7-9 and TRBJ2-3, with 10 bases identical to TRBD2. CDR1 and CDR2 from the germline V gene are SEHNR and FQNEAQ (reference sequence). This CDR3 comprises 15 residues. V dropped 5 bases and J dropped 1; count of bases not matched to a gene: 3. CDR3 residues: CASSPLAGGTDTQYF. The CDR3 DNA reads as TGTGCCAGCAGCCCCCTAGCGGGGGGCACAGATACGCAGTATTTT.

In this sample, this clone turned up once. This chain links TRBV19 with TRBJ1-1; TRBD1 aligns across 8 bases. The CDR3 contains 15 residues. CDR1 LNHDA and CDR2 SQIVND come from the germline V gene (reference sequence). Trimming removed 4 bases from V and 5 bases from J; junction bases left unmatched: 9. The CDR3 region is CASSTGGRMDTEAFF. The CDR3 DNA is TGTGCCAGTAGTACAGGGGGCCGAATGGATACTGAAGCTTTCTTT. Full variable domain (missing parts from reference TRBV19 and TRBJ1-1): DGGITQSPKYLFRKEGQNVTLSCEQNLNHDAMYWYRQDPGQGLRLIYYSQIVNDFQKGDIAEGYSVSREKKESFPLTVTSAQKNPTAFYLCASSTGGRMDTEAFFGQGTRLTVV.

The V gene is TRBV11-3, the J gene TRBJ1-4; D is perhaps TRBD1 (6 bases). V was cut by 1 base and J by 4 bases, with 10 bases left in between. This CDR3 has 15 residues. Per germline, CDR1 SGHNT and CDR2 YENEEA. CDR3 nucleotide sequence: TGTGCCAGCAGCTTAGGACAGGCGAATAATGAAAAACTGTTTTTT. It yields the protein CASSLGQANNEKLFF.

V usage is TRBV2 and J usage is TRBJ2-2; D might be TRBD1 (7 bases). The CDR3 spans 15 residues. The germline V and J ends were trimmed by 6 bases and 4 bases, with 15 bases remaining between them. From germline, CDR1 is SNHLY and CDR2 FYNNEI. Here the CDR3 reads CASRAGQTITGELFF. The CDR3 DNA sequence: TGTGCCAGCAGGGCGGGACAGACAATCACCGGGGAGCTGTTTTTT.

J is TRBJ1-5 and V is TRBV11-2, with D possibly being TRBD1 (5 bases). Germline assignment: CDR1 SGHAT and CDR2 FQNNGV. CDR3 length: 15 amino acids. Trimming left V 2 bases short and J 0 bases short, with 8 bases between. DNA for the CDR3: TGTGCCAGCAGCTTATCCGGGGGTAGCAATCAGCCCCAGCATTTT. Protein product: CASSLSGGSNQPQHF.

The J gene is TRBJ2-3, the V gene TRBV19, with TRBD2 matching 8 bases. Germline CDR1 reads LNHDA; CDR2 reads SQIVND (reference sequence). V lost 6 bases, J lost 0 bases, and 2 bases stayed unmatched. This CDR3 comprises 14 residues. This CDR3 reads CASRVAGSTDTQYF. CDR3 nucleotides: TGTGCCAGTAGGGTAGCGGGGAGCACAGATACGCAGTATTTT.

The CDR3 bases are TGTGCCTGTAACAGGGGGCCCCACGAGCAGTACTTC. Amino acids: CACNRGPHEQYF. The chain employs TRBV30 and TRBJ2-7, with 9 bases lining up with TRBD1. The CDR3 loop spans 12 amino acids. Looked up from germline, CDR1 is GTSNPN and CDR2 is SVGIG (reference sequence). The V segment lost 6 bases and the J segment 5 bases; nucleotides outside the gene matches: 5.

The gene calls are TRBV6-5 and TRBJ1-4, with D possibly TRBD1 on 5 matching bases. The germline gives CDR1 MNHEY, CDR2 SVGAGI. This CDR3 has 13 residues. The V end was cut by 4 bases, the J end by 10 bases, with 13 bases between. As DNA, the CDR3 is TGTGCCAGCAGTTCAGGACGTCAGGGAAAACTGTTTTTT. Translating gives CASSSGRQGKLFF.

The chain is built from TRBV5-1 and TRBJ1-4, with D tentatively TRBD1 (5 bases). Germline CDR1 reads SGHRS; CDR2 reads YFSETQ. Trimming left V 4 bases short and J 8 bases short, with 15 bases between. CDR3 length: 14 amino acids. The CDR3 DNA reads TGCGCCAGCAGCCTGGGGACTGTCGGGGAAAAACTGTTTTTT. This translates into CASSLGTVGEKLFF.

Here the CDR3 reads CASSPPGQVYNSPLHF. The DNA of the CDR3 is TGTGCCAGCAGCCCCCCCGGACAGGTCTATAATTCACCCCTCCACTTT. The chain employs TRBV4-2 and TRBJ1-6; 7 bases line up with TRBD1. This CDR3 spans 16 amino acids. V lost 4 bases and J lost 3; bases outside the gene matches: 6. The germline V gene encodes CDR1 LGHNA and CDR2 YNFKEQ.

V and J are TRBV15 and TRBJ2-5; 10 positions match TRBD2. Germline values: CDR1 LNHNV, CDR2 YYDKDF (reference sequence). The CDR3 is made up of 15 amino acids. The V segment lost 5 bases and the J segment 2 bases; nucleotides outside the gene matches: 5. The CDR3 sequence is CATSRGLAEQETQYF. DNA for the CDR3: TGTGCCACCAGCCGAGGACTAGCGGAACAAGAGACCCAGTACTTC.

The CDR3 nucleotides are TGTGCCAGTACCCTACAGGGACAGTGGACTGAAGCTTTCTTT. Translating it yields CASTLQGQWTEAFF. The chain employs TRBV19 and TRBJ1-1; 7 bases are shared with TRBD1. This CDR3 region has 14 residues. Germline V lookup: CDR1 LNHDA, CDR2 SQIVND (reference sequence). Germline trimming cut 7 bases from V and 5 bases from J; bases unmatched to any gene: 10.